The rows below give T cell receptor beta chains drawn from one sample of a study of cytomegalovirus exposure and HLA in healthy donors. Measured with immunoSEQ multiplex PCR; TCRdb has only the in-frame clones, and not every one. This sample has almost 200,000 clones; about 81% occur once, and the top ten carry 1% to 1.5%. The specimen sequenced was PBMCs. All receptors derive from a woman aged 25 to 45 in good health and CMV-seronegative. The CDR3 runs from the conserved cysteine through the conserved F or W. A D gene is named only where the DNA matches it firmly. Size tells how often a clone was seen (once, few, many) or the class of an expanded clone, and some rows leave it out.

size: .
D: TRBD1
V: TRBV5-1
J: TRBJ2-7
DNA: TGCGCCAGCAGTCCCGGCTGGACAGGGGGCCCCTACGAGCAGTACTTC
CDR3: CASSPGWTGGPYEQYF

size: .
D: TRBD2
V: TRBV6-6
J: TRBJ2-1
DNA: TGTGCCAGCAGCGACGGACTAGCGGGAGAGGCGCAGTTCTTC
CDR3: CASSDGLAGEAQFF

size: .
D: TRBD1
V: TRBV6-5
J: TRBJ1-2
DNA: TGTGCCAGCAGAATAGGACAGGGCGGCTACACCTTC
CDR3: CASRIGQGGYTF

size: .
D: .
V: TRBV27
J: TRBJ2-7
DNA: TGTGCCAGCGGGAACGGGGGTTTCTACGAGCAGTACTTC
CDR3: CASGNGGFYEQYF

size: .
D: .
V: TRBV5-1
J: TRBJ2-2
DNA: TGCGCCAGCAGCTTATTCCCGGGGAACACCGGGGAGCTGTTTTTT
CDR3: CASSLFPGNTGELFF

size: .
D: .
V: TRBV4-1
J: TRBJ2-1
DNA: TGCGCCAGCAGCCAGACATCGATTCAGACAGCGAGCTACAATGAGCAGTTCTTC
CDR3: CASSQTSIQTASYNEQFF

size: .
D: .
V: TRBV7-9
J: TRBJ2-7
DNA: TGTGCCAGCAGCTTATCTACCGGGAGCTACGAGCAGTACTTC
CDR3: CASSLSTGSYEQYF

size: .
D: .
V: TRBV28
J: TRBJ1-4
DNA: TGTGCCAGCAGCTTACAAGTCCCAGCAACTAATGAAAAACTGTTTTTT
CDR3: CASSLQVPATNEKLFF

size: .
D: .
V: TRBV30
J: TRBJ2-3
DNA: TGTGCCTGGGACAGTGGGGGGGGCGCAGATACGCAGTATTTT
CDR3: CAWDSGGGADTQYF

size: .
D: .
V: TRBV5-1
J: TRBJ2-3
DNA: TGCGCCAGCGGGCCCGCGACAGGTTCTAGCACAGATACGCAGTATTTT
CDR3: CASGPATGSSTDTQYF

size: .
D: TRBD1
V: TRBV6-6
J: TRBJ2-7
DNA: TGTGCCAGCAGTTCCCTAGACAGGGGGCGTTTCGAGCAGTACTTC
CDR3: CASSSLDRGRFEQYF

size: few
D: .
V: TRBV25-1
J: TRBJ2-2
DNA: TGTGCCAGCAGTGACTCTGGGGAGCTGTTTTTT
CDR3: CASSDSGELFF

size: .
D: .
V: TRBV6-6
J: TRBJ2-7
DNA: TGTGCCAGCAGTCCCCTCGGGATACCCTACGAGCAGTACTTC
CDR3: CASSPLGIPYEQYF

size: once
D: .
V: TRBV30
J: TRBJ1-4
DNA: TGTGCCTGGAGGTCCGTAAATGAAAAACTGTTTTTT
CDR3: CAWRSVNEKLFF

size: .
D: TRBD2
V: TRBV4-2
J: TRBJ2-3
DNA: TGTGCCAGCAGCCAGGCTAGCGGGAGGGCCGTCACAGATACGCAGTATTTT
CDR3: CASSQASGRAVTDTQYF

size: .
D: .
V: TRBV6-1
J: TRBJ2-7
DNA: TGTGCCAGCAGTGGGGGGCAGGGATCCTCCTACGAGCAGTACTTC
CDR3: CASSGGQGSSYEQYF